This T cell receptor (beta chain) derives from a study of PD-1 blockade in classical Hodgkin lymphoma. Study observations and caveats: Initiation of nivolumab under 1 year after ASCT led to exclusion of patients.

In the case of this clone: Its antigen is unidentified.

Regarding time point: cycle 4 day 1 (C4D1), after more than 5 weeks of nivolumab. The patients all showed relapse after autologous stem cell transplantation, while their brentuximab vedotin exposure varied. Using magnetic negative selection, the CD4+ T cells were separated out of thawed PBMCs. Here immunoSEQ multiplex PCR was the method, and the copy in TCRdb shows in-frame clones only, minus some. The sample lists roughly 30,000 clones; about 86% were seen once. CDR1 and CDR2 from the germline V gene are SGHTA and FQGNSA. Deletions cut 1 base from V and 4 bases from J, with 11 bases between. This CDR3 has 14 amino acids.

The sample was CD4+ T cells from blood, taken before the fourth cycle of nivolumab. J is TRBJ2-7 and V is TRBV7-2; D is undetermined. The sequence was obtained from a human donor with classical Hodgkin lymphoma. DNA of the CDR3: TGTGCCAGCAGCTTAGGGAACTCCTATTACGAGCAGTACTTC. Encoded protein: CASSLGNSYYEQYF.